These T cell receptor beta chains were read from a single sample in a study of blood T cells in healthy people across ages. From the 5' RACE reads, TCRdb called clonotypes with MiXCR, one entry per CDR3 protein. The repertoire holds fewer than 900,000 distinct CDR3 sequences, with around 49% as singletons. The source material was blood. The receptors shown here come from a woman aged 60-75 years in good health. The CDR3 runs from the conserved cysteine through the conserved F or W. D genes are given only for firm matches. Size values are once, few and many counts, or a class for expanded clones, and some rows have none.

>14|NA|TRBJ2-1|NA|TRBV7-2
TGTGCCAGCAGCTTAGGAAGGTACCAAGAGACCCAGTTCTTC
CASSLGRYQETQFF
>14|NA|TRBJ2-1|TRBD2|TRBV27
TGTGCCAGCAGTAAGCTAGCGGAGCCCAATGAGCAGTTCTTC
CASSKLAEPNEQFF
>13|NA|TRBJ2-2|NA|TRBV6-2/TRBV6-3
TGTGCCAGCAGTCCAGGGGTCCCCGGGGAGCTGTTTTTT
CASSPGVPGELFF
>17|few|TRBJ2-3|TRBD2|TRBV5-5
TGTGCCAGCAGCTTGGCGGTACCCGCGGGAGGCACAGATACGCAGTATTTT
CASSLAVPAGGTDTQYF
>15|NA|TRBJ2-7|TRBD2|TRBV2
TGTGCCAGCGCAGAGACTCAGCGGGAGTTTAACGAGCAGTACTTC
CASAETQREFNEQYF
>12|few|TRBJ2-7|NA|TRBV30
TGTGCCTGGAGCCGGGACCCCTACGAGCAGTACTTC
CAWSRDPYEQYF
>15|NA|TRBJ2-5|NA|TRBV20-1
TGCAGTGCTAGAGATTCGCGGGGGCTGGGGGAGACCCAGTACTTC
CSARDSRGLGETQYF
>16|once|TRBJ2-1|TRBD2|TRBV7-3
TGTGCCAGCAGCCGTAGCGGGAAGAGCTCCTACAATGAGCAGTTCTTC
CASSRSGKSSYNEQFF
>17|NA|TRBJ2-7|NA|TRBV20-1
TGCAGTGCTAGAGTCGTTAGCGGAATGAGCTCCTACAATGAGCAGTACTTC
CSARVVSGMSSYNEQYF
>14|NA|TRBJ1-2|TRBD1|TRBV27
TGTGCCAGCAGGGGACAGGGGAAGGGGAATGGCTACACCTTC
CASRGQGKGNGYTF
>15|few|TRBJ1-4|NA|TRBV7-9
TGTGCCAGCAGCTCTAGCGGGACCCTAAATGAAAAACTGTTTTTT
CASSSSGTLNEKLFF
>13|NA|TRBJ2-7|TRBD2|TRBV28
TGTGCCAGCAGGGATAGCGGGGGCTACGAGCAGTACTTC
CASRDSGGYEQYF
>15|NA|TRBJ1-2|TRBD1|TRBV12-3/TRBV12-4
TGTGCCAGCAGGTTGGGGTTTGGACAGGGGGATGGCTACACCTTC
CASRLGFGQGDGYTF
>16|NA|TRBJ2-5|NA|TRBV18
TGTGCCAGCTCACCACCGGCGACAGGCAACCAAGAGACCCAGTACTTC
CASSPPATGNQETQYF
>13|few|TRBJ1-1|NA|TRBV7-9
TGTGCCAGCAGCTTAACGGGAGAGACTGAAGCTTTCTTT
CASSLTGETEAFF
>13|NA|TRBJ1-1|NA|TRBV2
TGTGCCAGCAGTGAGTCCAGCAACACTGAAGCTTTCTTT
CASSESSNTEAFF
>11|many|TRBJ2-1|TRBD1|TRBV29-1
TGCAGCGTCGACAGGGCTTATGAGCAGTTCTTC
CSVDRAYEQFF
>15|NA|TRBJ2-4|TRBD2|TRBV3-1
TGTGCCAGCAGCCAAGAAGGCGGGAGGGCAAACATTCAGTACTTC
CASSQEGGRANIQYF
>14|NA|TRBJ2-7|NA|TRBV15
TGTGCCACCAGCAGAGGGGGGGCCTTCTACGAGCAGTACTTC
CATSRGGAFYEQYF
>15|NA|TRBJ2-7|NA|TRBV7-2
TGTGCCAGCAGCCCCAAGAGGAGCGGGCTCGACGAGCAGTACTTC
CASSPKRSGLDEQYF
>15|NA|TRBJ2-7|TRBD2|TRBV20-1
TGCAGTGCGGGGGGGGAGGCGGGAACCTCCTACGAGCAGTACTTC
CSAGGEAGTSYEQYF
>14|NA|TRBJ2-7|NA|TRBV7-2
TGTGCCAGCAGCATCACCCGAAGCTCCTACGAGCAGTACTTC
CASSITRSSYEQYF